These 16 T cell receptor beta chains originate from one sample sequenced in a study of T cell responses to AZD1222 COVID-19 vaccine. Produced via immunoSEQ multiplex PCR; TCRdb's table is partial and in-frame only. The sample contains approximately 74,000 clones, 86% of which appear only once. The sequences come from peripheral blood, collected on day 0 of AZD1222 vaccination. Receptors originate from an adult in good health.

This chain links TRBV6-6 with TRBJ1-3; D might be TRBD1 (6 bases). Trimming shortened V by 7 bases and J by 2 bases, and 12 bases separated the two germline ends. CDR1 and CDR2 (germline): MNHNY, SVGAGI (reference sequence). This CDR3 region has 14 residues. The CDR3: CASTAGVAGNTIYF. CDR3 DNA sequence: TGTGCCAGCACGGCAGGGGTGGCTGGAAACACCATATATTTT.

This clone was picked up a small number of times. CDR3 region: CASSETRISNQPQHF. In nucleotides, the CDR3 is TGTGCCAGCAGTGAAACCAGAATTAGCAATCAGCCCCAGCATTTT. The chain recombines TRBV2 with TRBJ1-5; D gene ambiguous. The CDR3 length is 15 residues. Germline V gives CDR1 SNHLY, CDR2 FYNNEI. Deletions cut 2 bases from V and 0 bases from J, with 8 bases between.

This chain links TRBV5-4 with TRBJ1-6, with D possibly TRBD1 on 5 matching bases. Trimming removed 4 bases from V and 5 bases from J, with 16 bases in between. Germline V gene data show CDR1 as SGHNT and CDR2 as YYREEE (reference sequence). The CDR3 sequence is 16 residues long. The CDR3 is CASSPAVTGHNSPLHF. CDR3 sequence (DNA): TGTGCCAGCAGCCCGGCCGTAACAGGTCATAATTCACCCCTCCACTTT.

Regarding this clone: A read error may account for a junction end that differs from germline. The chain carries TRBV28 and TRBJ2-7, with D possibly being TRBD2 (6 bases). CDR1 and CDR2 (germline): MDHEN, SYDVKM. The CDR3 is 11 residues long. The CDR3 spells CSAGSYYEQYF. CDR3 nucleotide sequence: TGCTCGGCGGGATCCTACTACGAGCAGTACTTC.

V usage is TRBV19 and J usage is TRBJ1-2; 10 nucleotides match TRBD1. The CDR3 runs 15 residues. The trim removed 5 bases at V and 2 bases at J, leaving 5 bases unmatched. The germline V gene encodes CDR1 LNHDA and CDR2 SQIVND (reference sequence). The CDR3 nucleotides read TGTGCCAGTAGTCCCGGGACAGGGGCAAACTATGGCTACACCTTC. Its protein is CASSPGTGANYGYTF.

CDR3 amino acids: CASSQAASGGGGQFF. CDR3 coding DNA: TGCGCCAGCAGCCAAGCGGCTAGCGGGGGGGGAGGGCAGTTCTTC. This chain joins TRBV4-1 and TRBJ2-1, with 12 bases that match TRBD2. J lost 12 bases, V lost 1 base, and 7 bases had no gene match. This CDR3 contains 15 residues. CDR1 and CDR2 from the germline V gene are MGHRA and YSYEKL.

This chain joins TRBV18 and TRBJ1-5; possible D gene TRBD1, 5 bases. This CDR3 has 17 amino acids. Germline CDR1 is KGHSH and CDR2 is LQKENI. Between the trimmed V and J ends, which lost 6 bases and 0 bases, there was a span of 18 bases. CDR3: CASSHDSPRYSNQPQHF. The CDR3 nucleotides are TGTGCCAGCTCCCACGACAGCCCTCGTTATAGCAATCAGCCCCAGCATTTT. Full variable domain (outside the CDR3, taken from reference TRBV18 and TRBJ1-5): NAGVMQNPRHLVRRRGQEARLRCSPMKGHSHVYWYRQLPEEGLKFMVYLQKENIIDESGMPKERFSAEFPKEGPSILRIQQVVRGDSAAYFCASSHDSPRYSNQPQHFGDGTRLSIL.

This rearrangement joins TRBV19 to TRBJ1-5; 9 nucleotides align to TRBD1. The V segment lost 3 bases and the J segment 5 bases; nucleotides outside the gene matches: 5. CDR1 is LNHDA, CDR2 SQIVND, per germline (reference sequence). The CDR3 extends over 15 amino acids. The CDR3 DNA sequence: TGTGCCAGTAGTATTGGGACAGGGATCGATCAGCCCCAGCATTTT. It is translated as CASSIGTGIDQPQHF.

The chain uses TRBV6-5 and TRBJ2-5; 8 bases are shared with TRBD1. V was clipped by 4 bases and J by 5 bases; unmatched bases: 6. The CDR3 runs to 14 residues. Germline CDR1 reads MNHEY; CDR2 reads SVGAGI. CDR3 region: CASSFQGAEETQYF. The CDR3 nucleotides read TGTGCCAGCAGTTTTCAGGGGGCGGAGGAGACCCAGTACTTC.

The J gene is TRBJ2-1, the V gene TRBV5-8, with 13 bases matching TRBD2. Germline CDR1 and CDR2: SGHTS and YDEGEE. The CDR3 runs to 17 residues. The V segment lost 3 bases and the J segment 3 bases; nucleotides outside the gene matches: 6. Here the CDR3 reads CASSSKLAGGNYNEQFF. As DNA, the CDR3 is TGTGCCAGCAGCTCGAAACTAGCGGGGGGGAACTACAATGAGCAGTTCTTC.

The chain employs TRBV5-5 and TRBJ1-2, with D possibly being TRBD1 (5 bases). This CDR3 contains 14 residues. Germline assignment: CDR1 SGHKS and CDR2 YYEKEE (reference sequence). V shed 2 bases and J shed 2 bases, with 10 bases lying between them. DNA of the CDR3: TGTGCCAGCAGCTTCGGGGCAGCCAACTATGGCTACACCTTC. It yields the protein CASSFGAANYGYTF. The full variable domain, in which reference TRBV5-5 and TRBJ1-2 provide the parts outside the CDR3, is DAGVTQSPTHLIKTRGQQVTLRCSPISGHKSVSWYQQVLGQGPQFIFQYYEKEERGRGNFPDRFSARQFPNYSSELNVNALLLGDSALYLCASSFGAANYGYTFGSGTRLTVV.

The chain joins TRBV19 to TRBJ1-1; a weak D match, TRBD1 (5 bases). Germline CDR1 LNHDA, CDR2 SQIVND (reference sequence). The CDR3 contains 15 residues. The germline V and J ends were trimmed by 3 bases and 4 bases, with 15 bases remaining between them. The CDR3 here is CASSIYARGATEAFF. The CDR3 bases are TGTGCCAGTAGTATTTATGCTAGAGGGGCCACTGAAGCTTTCTTT.

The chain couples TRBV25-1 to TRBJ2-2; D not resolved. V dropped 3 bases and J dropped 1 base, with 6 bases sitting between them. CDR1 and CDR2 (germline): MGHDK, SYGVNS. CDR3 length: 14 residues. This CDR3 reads CASSEVLNTGELFF. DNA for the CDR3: TGTGCCAGCAGTGAGGTTTTGAACACCGGGGAGCTGTTTTTT. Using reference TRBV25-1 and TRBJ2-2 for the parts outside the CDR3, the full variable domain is EADIYQTPRYLVIGTGKKITLECSQTMGHDKMYWYQQDPGMELHLIHYSYGVNSTEKGDLSSESTVSRIRTEHFPLTLESARPSHTSQYLCASSEVLNTGELFFGEGSRLTVL.

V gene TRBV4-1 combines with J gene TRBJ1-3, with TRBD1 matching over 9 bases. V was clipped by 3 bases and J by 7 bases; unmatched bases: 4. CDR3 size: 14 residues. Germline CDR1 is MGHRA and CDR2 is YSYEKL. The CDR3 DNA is TGCGCCAGCAGCCAGAGAGGACAGGGGAACACCATATATTTT. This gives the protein CASSQRGQGNTIYF.

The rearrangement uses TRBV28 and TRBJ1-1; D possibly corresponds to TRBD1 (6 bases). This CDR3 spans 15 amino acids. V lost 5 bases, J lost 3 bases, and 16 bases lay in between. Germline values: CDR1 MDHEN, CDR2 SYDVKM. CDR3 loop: CASSPWGASYTEAFF. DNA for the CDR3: TGTGCCAGCAGTCCTTGGGGGGCGTCTTACACTGAAGCTTTCTTT.

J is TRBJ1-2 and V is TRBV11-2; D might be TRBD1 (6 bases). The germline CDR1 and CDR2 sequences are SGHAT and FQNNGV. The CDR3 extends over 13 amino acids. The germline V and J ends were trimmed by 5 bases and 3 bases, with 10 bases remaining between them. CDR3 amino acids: CASSEQGYYGYTF. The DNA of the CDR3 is TGTGCCAGCAGCGAACAGGGTTACTATGGCTACACCTTC. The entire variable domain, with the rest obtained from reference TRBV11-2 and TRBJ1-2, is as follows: EAGVAQSPRYKIIEKRQSVAFWCNPISGHATLYWYQQILGQGPKLLIQFQNNGVVDDSQLPKDRFSAERLKGVDSTLKIQPAKLEDSAVYLCASSEQGYYGYTFGSGTRLTVV.